The T cell receptor beta chain under discussion was sequenced for a study of CD8 T cells in Susac syndrome. At the level of the study: Patients with Susac syndrome were therapy-naive, taking corticosteroids, with some also receiving intravenous immunoglobulin, or taking intravenous immunoglobulin alone at the time their blood was drawn.

The J segment lost 5 bases and the V segment lost 6 bases, leaving 5 bases of the junction unmatched. The CDR3 is 14 residues long. Germline lookup yields CDR1 LNHNV and CDR2 YYDKDF (reference sequence). Negative isolation was used for CD8+ and CD4+ T cells and FACS enrichment for TEMRA cells. Random hexamers were used to reverse transcribe the RNA input (about 0.5 to 1 ug). A multiplex approach, immunoSEQ multiplex PCR, amplified TCR beta CDR3 across 54 Vbeta and 13 Jbeta. TCRdb used MiXCR to reprocess the immunoSEQ multiplex PCR reads, holding one entry per CDR3 protein. The sample holds about 140,000 distinct CDR3 sequences; roughly 94% are singletons and the top ten take 0.14%.

The sequenced sample was CD4+ T cells from PBMCs. The TCR originated in a human donor with Susac syndrome. The rearrangement uses TRBV15 and TRBJ2-2; 8 bases align to TRBD2. Here the CDR3 DNA reads TGTGCCACCAGAACAGCGGGGGAAACCGGGGAGCTGTTTTTT. This gives the protein CATRTAGETGELFF.